This record looks at one T cell receptor (beta chain) sequence and its context. Its recognized antigen is unknown. There are no base qualities to consult, and no much larger clone falls within one base. This sample is part of a study of blood T cell repertoires in COVID-19 (TCRdb year 2020). With respect to the entire study: The collaborator samples originated in the United States, Italy and Spain and spanned the acute and convalescent phases of COVID-19. The samples were drawn from the first 160 participants of the ongoing ImmuneRACE study and from 1,254 subjects provided by 6 global collaborators. The repertoires were made available in a free public database intended to serve as a resource for research on the immune response to SARS-CoV-2. The prospective study material was composed of cDNA or gDNA derived from T cells, B-cell-depleted T cells, or PBMCs. Deeply sampled blood TCRbeta repertoires from subjects exposed to, actively infected with, or recovered from COVID-19 were included in the dataset. Nearly every sample came with metadata listing a de-identified subject ID, COVID-19 status, age in years and sex. Where HLA class I and class II types were available, the types were taken from metadata supplied by the sample provider, not from assay-based typing.

General conclusions and limits of the study: Clinical and demographic metadata were provided uncurated, with the amount varying by source and participant.

TCRbeta CDR3 regions were amplified from genomic DNA using the immunoSEQ Assay, a bias-controlled multiplex PCR. From the authors' description of their analysis: The number of nucleated cells in each sample was estimated from the amplification of reference gene primers within the assay. To quantify the absolute abundance of each unique TCRbeta CDR3 rearrangement, sequence reads were collapsed and filtered. For each sample, productive Simpson clonality was calculated by taking the square root of Simpson's diversity index across productive rearrangements. TCRdb provides this immuneACCESS table in a form limited to in-frame rearrangements. Some clones are lacking; in checked studies, under half of them reflect an unresolved V gene, and why the rest are absent is not known. V and J calls plus clone size are reproduced from that table; the DNA served to infer D and trimming. This sample is represented by more than 85,000 clones; more than 70% of them were singletons. The ten largest account for approximately 3.4% of the sample.

Each collaborating institution followed its own protocols to collect whole blood in K2EDTA tubes. For TCRbeta analysis, collaborator samples were shipped as frozen whole blood, as isolated PBMCs, or as DNA extracted from either sample type. CDR1 is given as MGHRA and CDR2 as YSYEKL, both from the germline V gene. Its CDR3 holds 16 amino acids, cysteine through phenylalanine. The kept DNA is CDR3 alone, 48 bases in frame from the first base. V and J are truncated by 6 bases and 8 bases respectively, leaving an intervening sequence of 20 bases. The sequenced sample consisted of peripheral blood. The V gene is TRBV4-1 and the J gene is TRBJ1-6; no D gene can be assigned with confidence. The origin of this receptor is a woman in her forties or fifties with acute or convalescent COVID-19. In nucleotide form, the sequence is TGCGCCAGCAGTCCGATAGCTTCGGATATTGATTCACCCCTCCACTTT. The encoded protein is CASSPIASDIDSPLHF.